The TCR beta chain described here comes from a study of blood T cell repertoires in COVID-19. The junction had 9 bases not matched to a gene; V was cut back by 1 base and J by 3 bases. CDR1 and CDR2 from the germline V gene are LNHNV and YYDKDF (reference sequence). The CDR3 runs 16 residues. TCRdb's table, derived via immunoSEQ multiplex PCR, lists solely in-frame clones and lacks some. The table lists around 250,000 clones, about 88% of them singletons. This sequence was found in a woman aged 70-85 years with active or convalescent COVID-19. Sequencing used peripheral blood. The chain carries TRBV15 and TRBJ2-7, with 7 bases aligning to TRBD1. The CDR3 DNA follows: TGTGCCACCAGCAGAGGAGGCCGACAGGGAGTCTACGAGCAGTACTTC. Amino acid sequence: CATSRGGRQGVYEQYF.